Listed below are T cell receptor beta chains from one sample, sequenced in a study of cytomegalovirus exposure and HLA in healthy donors. Clones were read by immunoSEQ multiplex PCR, and TCRdb kept only the in-frame ones, dropping some. The sample consists of about 99,000 clones, approximately 73% of them appearing once. The material sequenced was PBMCs. These receptors all stem from a woman aged 18-29 years in good health and CMV-seropositive. Both conserved end residues are part of each CDR3. The D gene is left open where the match is weak. Rows may omit the clone size; those that give it use once, few, many or a size class.

j_call,d_call,clone_size,v_call,cdr3_nt,cdr3_aa
TRBJ2-6,-,-,TRBV6-5,TGTGCCAGCAGTACGGGGGAAACTGGGGCCAACGTCCTGACTTTC,CASSTGETGANVLTF
TRBJ1-1,-,-,TRBV7-9,TGTGCCAGCACCTCAGAATTGGGGGGTAATTCTGAAGCTTTCTTT,CASTSELGGNSEAFF
TRBJ1-2,-,-,TRBV18,TGTGCCAGCTCACCAGGATCCGGGGATGGCTACACCTTC,CASSPGSGDGYTF
TRBJ2-7,-,-,TRBV2,TGTGCCAGCAGGAGGAGAGGGCAGAAATACGAGCAGTACTTC,CASRRRGQKYEQYF
TRBJ2-5,-,-,TRBV5-1,TGCGCCAGCAGCCCCTCATGGAGAGAGACCCAGTACTTC,CASSPSWRETQYF
TRBJ1-6,-,few,TRBV28,TGTGCCAGCAGTCCCCATAGTCCGCCCCTCCACTTT,CASSPHSPPLHF
TRBJ2-3,-,-,TRBV7-3,TGTGCCAGCAGCTCCCTCTTGGGAGGTACGCAGTATTTT,CASSSLLGGTQYF
TRBJ2-6,-,once,TRBV15,TGTGCCACCAGCAGCAGGGTTCACTCTGGGGCCAACGTCCTGACTTTC,CATSSRVHSGANVLTF
TRBJ2-3,-,once,TRBV11-2,TGTGCCAGCAGCCTACGAGGAACCACAGATACGCAGTATTTT,CASSLRGTTDTQYF
TRBJ2-5,TRBD1,once,TRBV7-7,TGTGCTAGCAGCATACAGGGGGCGCGCGAGACCCAGTACTTC,CASSIQGARETQYF
TRBJ2-7,-,few,TRBV7-9,TGTGCCAGCAGCATAGACAGCCCCTCACCCTACGAGCAGTACTTC,CASSIDSPSPYEQYF
TRBJ1-6,-,-,TRBV4-3,TGCGCCAGCAGCCAAGAGCCCGGCGGTCCCCTCCACTTT,CASSQEPGGPLHF
TRBJ2-7,TRBD1,-,TRBV7-9,TGTGCCAGCAGCTTAACCCCCGGGACAGGACGCTACGAGCAGTACTTC,CASSLTPGTGRYEQYF
TRBJ2-5,TRBD1,-,TRBV7-3,TGTGCCAGCAGCTTGGACAGGGGGCTCGTAGAGACCCAGTACTTC,CASSLDRGLVETQYF
TRBJ2-3,TRBD2,-,TRBV4-2,TGTGCCAGCAGCCCGACTAGCATCGCTACAGATACGCAGTATTTT,CASSPTSIATDTQYF
TRBJ1-2,TRBD1,-,TRBV27,TGTGCCAGCACAGGGGGCGCGCTGGATGGCTACACCTTC,CASTGGALDGYTF
TRBJ2-3,-,-,TRBV6-5,TGTGCCAGCAGTTACTCGGGCCGCACAGATACGCAGTATTTT,CASSYSGRTDTQYF
TRBJ1-5,TRBD1,-,TRBV7-9,TGTGCCAGCAGCGCCCCCGGGACAGACAATCAGCCCCAGCATTTT,CASSAPGTDNQPQHF
TRBJ2-1,-,few,TRBV7-3,TGTGCCAGCAGCCCCCCAGAGGCGGGGGCCTCCTACAATGAGCAGTTCTTC,CASSPPEAGASYNEQFF
TRBJ2-1,TRBD2,-,TRBV5-1,TGCGCCAGCAGCGCTGCGGGACTAGCGGGGGGAATCAATGAGCAGTTCTTC,CASSAAGLAGGINEQFF
TRBJ1-5,-,-,TRBV19,TGTGCCAGTAGTATTCTTCCGGGCAATCAGCCCCAGCATTTT,CASSILPGNQPQHF
TRBJ1-1,-,-,TRBV7-9,TGTGCCAGCAGCTTAGCGGGGAGGCCAAACACTGAAGCTTTCTTT,CASSLAGRPNTEAFF
TRBJ2-2,TRBD2,-,TRBV28,TGTGCCAGCAGGGAAGCGGGAGCAGGGGAGCTGTTTTTT,CASREAGAGELFF
TRBJ1-1,-,few,TRBV7-2,TGTGCCAGCAGCACGACAGGGAACACTGAAGCTTTCTTT,CASSTTGNTEAFF
TRBJ1-2,-,once,TRBV27,TGTGCCAGCAGTTTACTGGGCGCGGGTGGCTACACCTTC,CASSLLGAGGYTF
TRBJ1-5,TRBD1,-,TRBV27,TGTGCCAGCAGTCCGTCGACAGGGATCATTCAGCCCCAGCATTTT,CASSPSTGIIQPQHF
TRBJ2-2,-,-,TRBV5-4,TGTGCCAGCAGCTTGGTGGCAGCCGGGGAGCTGTTTTTT,CASSLVAAGELFF
TRBJ2-7,TRBD2,-,TRBV29-1,TGCAGCGTCCAAGCGGGAGGGCCGTCGCTTGAGCAGTACTTC,CSVQAGGPSLEQYF
TRBJ1-1,TRBD1,few,TRBV9,TGTGCCAGCAGCGTAGGTCCCAGGGGGGTTAACACTGAAGCTTTCTTT,CASSVGPRGVNTEAFF
TRBJ1-5,-,-,TRBV19,TGTGCCAGTAGTATAACGGGGAGGGGCCAGCATTTT,CASSITGRGQHF
TRBJ2-7,TRBD1,-,TRBV10-3,TGTGCCATCAGTGGCCCGGACAGGGGGTCCAACGAGCAGTACTTC,CAISGPDRGSNEQYF
TRBJ2-2,TRBD2,once,TRBV4-2,TGTGCCAGCAGCCAAAGTGAAAGACTAGCGGGAGTACATGGGGAGCTGTTTTTT,CASSQSERLAGVHGELFF
TRBJ2-7,TRBD1,-,TRBV25-1,TGTGCCAGCAGTGAGGCAGGGGGCCCCTACGAGCAGTACTTC,CASSEAGGPYEQYF
TRBJ1-2,TRBD1,-,TRBV7-9,TGTGCCAGCAGGCCCTACAGGGGGCGATCCTATGGCTACACCTTC,CASRPYRGRSYGYTF
TRBJ2-1,-,-,TRBV27,TGTGCCAGCAGTTACCAATACAGGAATGAGCAGTTCTTC,CASSYQYRNEQFF
TRBJ1-2,TRBD1,-,TRBV18,TGTGCCAGCTCACCCTCAGCCGGGACAGGGGAGGCTGGCTACACCTTC,CASSPSAGTGEAGYTF
TRBJ2-7,-,few,TRBV11-1,TGTGCCAGCAGCGGCCGGGACATCTCCTACGAGCAGTACTTC,CASSGRDISYEQYF
TRBJ2-7,-,-,TRBV2,TGTGCCAGCAGTGAAACAGGGCCAGAGCAGTACTTC,CASSETGPEQYF
TRBJ2-1,-,large,TRBV4-3,TGCGCCAGCAGCCAAGATAGAGGCTTACGGGACAATCGGTTCTTC,CASSQDRGLRDNRFF
TRBJ2-6,-,once,TRBV28,TGTGCCAGCAGTTCACATACAGGGCTCGGGGCCAACGTCCTGACTTTC,CASSSHTGLGANVLTF
TRBJ2-7,-,-,TRBV7-9,TGTGCCAGCAGCTTAGGAGGGCAATCCTCCTACGAGCAGTACTTC,CASSLGGQSSYEQYF
TRBJ1-2,-,-,TRBV6-5,TGTGCCAGCAGCGGGACTCCGAGGGACTATGGCTACACCTTC,CASSGTPRDYGYTF
TRBJ1-2,TRBD1,-,TRBV27,TGTGCCAGCAGATACCCGGGACAGGGCGTTTATGGCTACACCTTC,CASRYPGQGVYGYTF
TRBJ1-2,-,-,TRBV7-9,TGTGCCAGCAGCTTAGAAGTCAGGGGCTATGGCTACACCTTC,CASSLEVRGYGYTF
TRBJ2-1,TRBD2,few,TRBV6-5,TGTGCCAGCAGTTACTCGGGACTAGCGGACTACAATGAGCAGTTCTTC,CASSYSGLADYNEQFF
TRBJ1-4,-,few,TRBV28,TGTGCCAGCAGTTCGTCCCTTACAGTCACCGACCGGGAAAAACTGTTTTTT,CASSSSLTVTDREKLFF
TRBJ2-5,TRBD1,-,TRBV13,TGTGCCAGCAGCTTAACCGGGACAGGGGCCTACGAAGAGACCCAGTACTTC,CASSLTGTGAYEETQYF
TRBJ2-5,-,-,TRBV18,TGTGCCAGCTCACCAGAGGCGGGATTCAGAGAGACCCAGTACTTC,CASSPEAGFRETQYF
TRBJ1-4,TRBD1,-,TRBV5-6,TGTGCCAGCAGCCCCAGGGGGCGCGGTGAAAAACTGTTTTTT,CASSPRGRGEKLFF
TRBJ1-5,-,-,TRBV27,TGTGCCAGCAGTCCCACCCTAGGCAATCAGCCCCAGCATTTT,CASSPTLGNQPQHF